This T cell receptor beta chain derives from a study of T cells after yellow fever vaccination. General observations from the study: Post-booster repertoires contained most primary-vaccination clones again (roughly 96% CD4, roughly 91% CD8). The study found a weaker secondary response that peaked faster, day 5 versus 15.

Generation of TCR cDNA used 5'RACE template switching (which added a universal primer site and UMIs). MiXCR, run by TCRdb on the 5' RACE reads, gives a single entry per CDR3 protein. This table holds about 360,000 distinct CDR3 sequences, 6.2% found once. The ends lost 4 bases at V and 8 bases at J; junction bases unmatched: 7. Germline V gives CDR1 LNHDA, CDR2 SQIVND (reference sequence). This CDR3 has 15 residues. This clonotype was recorded a few times. Its antigen is as yet unknown. Material: PBMCs, obtained 5 days after the yellow fever booster vaccination. This TCR was sampled from a man aged 30 to 39 who received the YFV17D yellow fever vaccine. The chain couples TRBV19 to TRBJ2-1; 11 bases are shared with TRBD1. DNA for the CDR3: TGTGCCAGTAGTACGCCGGGACAGGGGGTCGATGAGCAGTTCTTC. It codes for CASSTPGQGVDEQFF.